This T cell receptor beta chain was identified in a study of T cells in Graves' hyperthyroidism and ophthalmopathy. Across the whole study: Once the initial diagnosis was made, peripheral blood was obtained before any treatment.

Pregnant or lactating patients were excluded, as were those with uncontrolled infection or other autoimmune disease. Germline V gives CDR1 SGHAT, CDR2 FQNNGV. Trimming stripped 6 bases from V and 4 bases from J, with 9 bases between. The CDR3 contains 12 residues. This clonotype appeared many times. Amplification of TCR beta CDR3 regions was performed using RNA transcripts as template. TCR CDR3 underwent first-round RT-PCR with the HTBI primer set. TCRdb re-called the multiplex PCR reads through MiXCR, storing one row per CDR3 protein. The data contain over 250,000 distinct CDR3 sequences, roughly 22% of them singletons.

The sequenced material came from blood. The rearrangement joins TRBV11-2 to TRBJ2-5; unclear D gene. The receptor's source is a man aged 25 to 40 with Graves' ophthalmopathy. As DNA, the CDR3 is TGTGCCAGCAGTGAAACGCGAGAGACCCAGTACTTC. Translating gives CASSETRETQYF.